This T cell receptor (beta chain) was identified during a study of T cell changes during pregnancy in multiple sclerosis. Trimming pared 7 bases from V and 4 bases from J, leaving 9 bases between. There are 12 residues in the CDR3. Germline values: CDR1 LNHDA, CDR2 SQIVND (reference sequence). Profiling relied on immunoSEQ multiplex PCR, and the TCRdb table lists in-frame clones only, not all of them. The table records about 80,000 clones, roughly 94% of them present only once. The V and J genes are TRBV19 and TRBJ2-3, with D possibly matching TRBD1 (6 bases). The material was peripheral blood, obtained before pregnancy. The receptor comes from a female donor with multiple sclerosis, enrolled in a pregnancy study. The CDR3 reads CASTGVADTQYF. Written as DNA, the CDR3 is TGTGCCAGTACAGGGGTCGCAGATACGCAGTATTTT.